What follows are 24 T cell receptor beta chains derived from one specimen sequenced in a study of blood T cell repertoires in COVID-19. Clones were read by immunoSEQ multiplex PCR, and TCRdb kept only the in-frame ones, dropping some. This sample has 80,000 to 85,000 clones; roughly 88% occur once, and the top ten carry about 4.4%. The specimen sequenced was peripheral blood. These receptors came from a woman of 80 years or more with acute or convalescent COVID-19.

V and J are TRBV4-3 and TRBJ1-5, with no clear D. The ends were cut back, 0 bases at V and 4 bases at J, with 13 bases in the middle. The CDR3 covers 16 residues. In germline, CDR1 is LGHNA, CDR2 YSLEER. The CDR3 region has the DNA TGCGCCAGCAGCCAAGATGGAGGGATTAATAATCAGCCCCAGCATTTT. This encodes CASSQDGGINNQPQHF.

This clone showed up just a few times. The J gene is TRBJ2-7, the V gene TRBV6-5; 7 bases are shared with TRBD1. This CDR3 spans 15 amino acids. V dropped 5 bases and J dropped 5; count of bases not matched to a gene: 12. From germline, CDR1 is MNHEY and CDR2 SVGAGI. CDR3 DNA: TGTGCCAGCAGTCCTCCGGAGACAGGGAGAAACGAGCAGTACTTC. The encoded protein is CASSPPETGRNEQYF.

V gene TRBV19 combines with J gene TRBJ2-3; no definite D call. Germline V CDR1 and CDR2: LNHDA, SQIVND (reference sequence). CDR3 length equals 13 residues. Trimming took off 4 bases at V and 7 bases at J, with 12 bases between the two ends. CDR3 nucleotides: TGTGCCAGTAGTAGTGTGGGCCAGAATACGCAGTATTTT. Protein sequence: CASSSVGQNTQYF.

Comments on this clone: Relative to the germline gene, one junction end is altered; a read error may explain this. The CDR3 region is CASSLGIGLANEQFF. The DNA for the CDR3 is TGTGCTAGCAGCTTAGGGATAGGACTAGCCAATGAGCAGTTCTTC. The chain combines TRBV7-7 with TRBJ2-1; 8 bases are a match to TRBD2. The V gene's germline CDR1 is SSHAT and CDR2 FNYEAQ (reference sequence). This CDR3 is built from 15 residues.

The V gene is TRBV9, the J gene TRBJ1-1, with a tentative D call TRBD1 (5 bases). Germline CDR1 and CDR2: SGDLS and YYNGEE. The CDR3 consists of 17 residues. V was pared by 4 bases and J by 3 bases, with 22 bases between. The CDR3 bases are TGTGCCAGCAGCCCCCGATCCGGGGGGGGAGCCGACACTGAAGCTTTCTTT. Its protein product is CASSPRSGGGADTEAFF.

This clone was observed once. CDR3 amino acids: CASSLAGGTAAYEQYF. The CDR3 nucleotides read TGTGCCAGCAGCTTAGCTGGCGGGACAGCCGCCTACGAGCAGTACTTC. The chain couples TRBV7-2 to TRBJ2-7; tentatively, D is TRBD1 (7 bases). V dropped 0 bases and J dropped 2 bases, with 14 bases sitting between them. The CDR3 is 16 residues long. Germline CDR1 is SGHTA and CDR2 is FQGNSA.

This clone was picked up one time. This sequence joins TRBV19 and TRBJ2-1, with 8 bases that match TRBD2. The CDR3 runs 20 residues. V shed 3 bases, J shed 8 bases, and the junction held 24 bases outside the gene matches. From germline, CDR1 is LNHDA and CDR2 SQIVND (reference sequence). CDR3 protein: CASSISREGTFGIALDEQFF. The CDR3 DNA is TGTGCCAGTAGTATTTCCCGGGAGGGCACTTTCGGGATCGCTTTGGATGAGCAGTTCTTC.

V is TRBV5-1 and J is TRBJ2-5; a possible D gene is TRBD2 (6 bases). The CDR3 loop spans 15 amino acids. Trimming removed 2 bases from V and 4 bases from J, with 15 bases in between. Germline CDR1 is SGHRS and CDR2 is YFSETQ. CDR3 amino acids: CASSFREHWRETQYF. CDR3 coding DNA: TGCGCCAGCAGCTTCCGGGAGCATTGGCGAGAGACCCAGTACTTC.

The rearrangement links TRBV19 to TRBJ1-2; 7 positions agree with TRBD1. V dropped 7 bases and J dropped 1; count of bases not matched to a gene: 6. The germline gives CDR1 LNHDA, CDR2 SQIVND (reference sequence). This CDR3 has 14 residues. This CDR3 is CASTKDRINYGYTF. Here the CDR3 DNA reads TGTGCCAGTACCAAGGACAGGATTAACTATGGCTACACCTTC.

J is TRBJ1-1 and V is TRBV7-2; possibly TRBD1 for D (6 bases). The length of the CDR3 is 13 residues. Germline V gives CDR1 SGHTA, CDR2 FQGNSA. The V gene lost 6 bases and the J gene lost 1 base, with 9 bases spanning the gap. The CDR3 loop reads CASRPDRNTEAFF. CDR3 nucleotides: TGTGCCAGCAGGCCGGACAGGAACACTGAAGCTTTCTTT.

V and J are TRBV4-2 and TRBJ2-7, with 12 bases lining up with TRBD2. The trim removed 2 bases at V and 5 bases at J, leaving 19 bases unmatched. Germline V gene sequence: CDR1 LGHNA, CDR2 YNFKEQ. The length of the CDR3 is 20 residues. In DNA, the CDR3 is TGTGCCAGCAGCCAATACCTGCCCGAGAGACTAGCGGGAGTTCGGAACGAGCAGTACTTC. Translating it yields CASSQYLPERLAGVRNEQYF.

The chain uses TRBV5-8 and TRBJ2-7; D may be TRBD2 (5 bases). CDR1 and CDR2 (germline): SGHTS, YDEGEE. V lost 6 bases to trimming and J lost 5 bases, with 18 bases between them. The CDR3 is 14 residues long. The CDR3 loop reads CASTLLGGRDEQYF. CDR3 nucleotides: TGTGCCAGCACCCTTCTTGGAGGACGGGACGAGCAGTACTTC.

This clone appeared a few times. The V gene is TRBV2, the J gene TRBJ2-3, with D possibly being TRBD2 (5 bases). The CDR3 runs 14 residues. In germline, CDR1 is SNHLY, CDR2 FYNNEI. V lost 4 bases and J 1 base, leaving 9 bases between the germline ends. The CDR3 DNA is TGTGCCAGCAGTGGTGAGGGCGGCACAGATACGCAGTATTTT. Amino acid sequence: CASSGEGGTDTQYF.

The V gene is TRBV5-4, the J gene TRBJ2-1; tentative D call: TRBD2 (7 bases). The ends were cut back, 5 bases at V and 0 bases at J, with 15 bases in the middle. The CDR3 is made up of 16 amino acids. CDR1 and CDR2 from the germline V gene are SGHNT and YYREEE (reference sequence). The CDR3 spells CASRRGGGSSYNEQFF. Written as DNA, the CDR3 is TGTGCCAGCAGGAGGGGGGGCGGGAGCTCCTACAATGAGCAGTTCTTC.

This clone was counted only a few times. The CDR3, as DNA: TGTGCCAGCAGCCGCCGAACAGGGGGAGTCTCTGAAGCTTTCTTT. Amino acid sequence: CASSRRTGGVSEAFF. The rearrangement joins TRBV3-1 (or the pseudogene TRBV3-2) to TRBJ1-1; 8 bases agree with TRBD1. CDR3 size: 15 residues. V trimming: 4 bases; J trimming: 6 bases; junction bases outside the gene matches: 10. Germline-derived CDR1 and CDR2 are LGHDT and YNNKEL (reference sequence).

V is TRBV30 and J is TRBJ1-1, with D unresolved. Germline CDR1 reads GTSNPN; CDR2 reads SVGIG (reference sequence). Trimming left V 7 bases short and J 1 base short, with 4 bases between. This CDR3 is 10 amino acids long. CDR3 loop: CAFSNTEAFF. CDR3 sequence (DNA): TGTGCCTTCTCGAACACTGAAGCTTTCTTT. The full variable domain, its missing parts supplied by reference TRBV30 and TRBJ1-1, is SQTIHQWPATLVQPVGSPLSLECTVEGTSNPNLYWYRQAAGRGLQLLFYSVGIGQISSEVPQNLSASRPQDRQFILSSKKLLLSDSGFYLCAFSNTEAFFGQGTRLTVV.

The CDR3 bases are TGTGCCAGCAGTTACTCGAGGGCCCGGGGCTACACCTTC. It translates to CASSYSRARGYTF. This chain joins TRBV6-5 and TRBJ1-2; D is uncertain. The germline V gene encodes CDR1 MNHEY and CDR2 SVGAGI. The CDR3 is 13 residues long. The V end lost 0 bases, the J end lost 8 bases, and 10 bases lay between the germline ends.

CDR3 nucleotide sequence: TGTGCCAGCAAACTAGCGGGAGACACCGGGGAGCTGTTTTTT. Its translation: CASKLAGDTGELFF. J is TRBJ2-2 and V is TRBV6-5; 11 nucleotides agree with TRBD2. From germline, CDR1 is MNHEY and CDR2 SVGAGI. V lost 7 bases to trimming and J lost 3 bases; unmatched junction nucleotides: 1. CDR3 length: 14 amino acids.

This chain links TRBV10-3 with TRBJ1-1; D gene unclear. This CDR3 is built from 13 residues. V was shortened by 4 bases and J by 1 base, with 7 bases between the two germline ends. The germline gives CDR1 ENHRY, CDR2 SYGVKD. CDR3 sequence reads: CAISGEGNTEAFF. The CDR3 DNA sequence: TGTGCCATCAGTGGGGAGGGGAACACTGAAGCTTTCTTT.

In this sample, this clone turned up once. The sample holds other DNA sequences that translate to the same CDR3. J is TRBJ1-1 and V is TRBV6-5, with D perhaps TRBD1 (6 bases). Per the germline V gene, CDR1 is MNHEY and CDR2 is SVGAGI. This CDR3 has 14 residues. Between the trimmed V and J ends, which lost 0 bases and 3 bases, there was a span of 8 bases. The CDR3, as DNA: TGTGCCAGCAGTTACTCAGGGGGAGACACTGAAGCTTTCTTT. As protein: CASSYSGGDTEAFF.

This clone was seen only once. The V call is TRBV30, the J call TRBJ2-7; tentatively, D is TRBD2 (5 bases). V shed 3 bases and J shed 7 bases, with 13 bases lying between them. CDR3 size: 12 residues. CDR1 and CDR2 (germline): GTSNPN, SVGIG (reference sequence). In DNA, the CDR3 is TGTGCCTGGAGCACGGGGATCTTGGAGCAGTACTTC. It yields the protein CAWSTGILEQYF.

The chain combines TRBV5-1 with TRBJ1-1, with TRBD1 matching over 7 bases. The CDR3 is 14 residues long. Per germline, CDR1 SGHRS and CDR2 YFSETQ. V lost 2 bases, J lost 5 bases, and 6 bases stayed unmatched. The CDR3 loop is CASSLSTGITEAFF. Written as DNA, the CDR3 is TGCGCCAGCAGCTTATCGACAGGGATTACTGAAGCTTTCTTT.

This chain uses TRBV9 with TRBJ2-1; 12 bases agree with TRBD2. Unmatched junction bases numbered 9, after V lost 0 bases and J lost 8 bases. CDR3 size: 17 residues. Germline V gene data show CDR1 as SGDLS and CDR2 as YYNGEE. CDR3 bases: TGTGCCAGCAGCGTAGATCTAGCGGGGGGGCCGAGGGATGAGCAGTTCTTC. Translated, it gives CASSVDLAGGPRDEQFF.

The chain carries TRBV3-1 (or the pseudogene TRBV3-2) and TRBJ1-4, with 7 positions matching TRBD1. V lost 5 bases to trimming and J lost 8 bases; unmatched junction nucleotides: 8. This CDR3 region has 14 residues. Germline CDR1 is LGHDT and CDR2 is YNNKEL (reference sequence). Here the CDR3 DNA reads TGTGCCAGCAGCATTGGAGGGGGCGAAGAAAAACTGTTTTTT. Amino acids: CASSIGGGEEKLFF.